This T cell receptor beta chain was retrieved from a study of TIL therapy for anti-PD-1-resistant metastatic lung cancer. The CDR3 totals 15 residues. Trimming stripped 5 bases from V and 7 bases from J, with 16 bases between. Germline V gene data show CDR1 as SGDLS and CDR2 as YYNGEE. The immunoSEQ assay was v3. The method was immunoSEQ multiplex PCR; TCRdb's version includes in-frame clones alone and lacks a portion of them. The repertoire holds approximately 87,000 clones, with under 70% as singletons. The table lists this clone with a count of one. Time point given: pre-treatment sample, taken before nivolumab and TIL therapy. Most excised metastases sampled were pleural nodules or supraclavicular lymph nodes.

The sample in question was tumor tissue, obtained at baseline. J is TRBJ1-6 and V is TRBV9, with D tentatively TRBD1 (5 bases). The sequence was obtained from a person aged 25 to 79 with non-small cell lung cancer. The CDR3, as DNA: TGTGCCAGCAGAGGAGCTCAGGGAGGGAATTCACCCCTCCACTTT. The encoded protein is CASRGAQGGNSPLHF.